Presented here are 30 T cell receptor beta chains from one specimen sequenced in a study of molecular identifiers for immune sequencing clone quantification. One entry per CDR3 protein results from TCRdb running MiXCR on the PCR reads. Among some 680,000 distinct CDR3 sequences listed, about 25% were seen once. The specimen sequenced was naive CD8+ T cells from blood, with Jurkat cell RNA spiked in. Subset of the sample: FACS-sorted CD8+CD4-CCR7+CD45RA+ naive T cells. The receptors stem from a human donor in good health. Some libraries in this study had Jurkat cell RNA spiked in.

With respect to this clonotype: The junction and the germline gene differ at one end; a read error may be behind it. The genes are TRBV4-3 and TRBJ2-1, with a tentative D call TRBD2 (5 bases). The V gene's germline CDR1 is LGHNA and CDR2 YSLEER. The CDR3 loop spans 17 amino acids. CDR3 in DNA: TGCGCCAGCAGCCAACGAATAATCGGGGTAGACTACAATGAGCGGTTCTTC. Translation gives CASSQRIIGVDYNERFF.

On this clonotype itself: A much larger clone differs by one base, so this may be a read error. The rearrangement joins TRBV24-1 to TRBJ2-3; possible D gene TRBD2, 6 bases. Looked up from germline, CDR1 is KGHDR and CDR2 is SFDVKD. The CDR3 consists of 13 residues. V dropped 6 bases and J dropped 10 bases, with 16 bases sitting between them. CDR3 sequence: CATSLRGTDAQYF. The CDR3 DNA reads TGTGCCACCAGTTTACGCGGGACGGATGCGCAGTATTTT.

This clonotype appeared a few times. The V and J genes are TRBV4-3 and TRBJ2-4; 7 bases line up with TRBD2. The J segment lost 1 base and the V segment lost 1 base, leaving 10 bases of the junction unmatched. This CDR3 has 18 amino acids. Germline CDR1 LGHNA, CDR2 YSLEER. CDR3 amino acids: CASSQGPVGGEAKNIQYF. As DNA, the CDR3 is TGCGCCAGCAGCCAAGGCCCCGTGGGAGGGGAGGCCAAAAACATTCAGTACTTC.

CDR3 nucleotide sequence: TGTGCCAGCAGTTCGGGCAGCACGTTTTATGGCTACACCTTC. Its translation: CASSSGSTFYGYTF. The V and J genes are TRBV6-5 and TRBJ1-2; D is uncertain. V was trimmed by 4 bases and J by 5 bases, leaving 14 bases between them. The germline V gene has CDR1 MNHEY and CDR2 SVGAGI. The CDR3 has 14 amino acids.

This clonotype appeared a few times. This is likely a read error, given that the CDR3 carries no conserved phenylalanine or tryptophan at its end. This rearrangement joins TRBV7-8 to TRBJ2-3, with D perhaps TRBD1 (5 bases). In germline, CDR1 is SGHVS, CDR2 FQNEAQ. The length of the CDR3 is 17 residues. Trimming shortened V by 4 bases and J by 0 bases, and 17 bases separated the two germline ends. CDR3 loop: CASSYTGEGGSTDTQYS. As DNA, the CDR3 is TGTGCCAGCAGCTACACAGGTGAAGGCGGCAGCACAGATACGCAGTATTCT.

This chain links TRBV5-6 with TRBJ1-1; 8 nucleotides align to TRBD1. The J segment lost 6 bases and the V segment lost 4 bases, leaving 11 bases of the junction unmatched. Germline loops: CDR1 SGHDT, CDR2 YYEEEE. The CDR3 contains 15 residues. This CDR3 is CASSVGQGPIPEAFF. In DNA form, the CDR3 reads TGTGCCAGCAGCGTTGGACAGGGCCCGATCCCTGAAGCTTTCTTT.

There are many counts of this clonotype. This chain joins TRBV28 and TRBJ2-2; D is unresolved. The CDR3 loop spans 15 amino acids. Germline V gene sequence: CDR1 MDHEN, CDR2 SYDVKM. V lost 2 bases to trimming and J lost 1 base, with 8 bases between them. The CDR3, as DNA: TGTGCCAGCAGTTTAAGGCTCAGGAACACCGGGGAGCTGTTTTTT. Its protein product is CASSLRLRNTGELFF.

The V gene is TRBV30, the J gene TRBJ1-1, with 7 bases identical to TRBD1. CDR1 GTSNPN and CDR2 SVGIG come from the germline V gene (reference sequence). Losses at the gene ends were 2 bases for V and 0 bases for J; bases not matched to a gene: 6. The CDR3 extends over 15 amino acids. This CDR3 is CAWSQTGQMNTEAFF. The CDR3 bases are TGTGCCTGGAGTCAAACGGGACAGATGAACACTGAAGCTTTCTTT.

The chain has TRBV2 and TRBJ1-5, with D perhaps matching TRBD1 (5 bases). Trimming removed 5 bases at V and 2 bases at J, with 13 bases between. Germline CDR1 SNHLY, CDR2 FYNNEI. The CDR3 has 15 residues. CDR3 region: CASSKPGGGNQPQHF. Here the CDR3 DNA reads TGTGCCAGCAGTAAACCGGGGGGTGGCAATCAGCCCCAGCATTTT.

This clonotype came up a few times. The chain is built from TRBV2 and TRBJ1-5; TRBD1 agrees at 10 bases. The V gene end was trimmed by 8 bases and the J gene end by 6 bases; junction bases not matched to a gene: 7. The CDR3 has 14 amino acids. CDR1 is SNHLY and CDR2 is FYNNEI in the germline V gene. DNA for the CDR3: TGTGCCAGCCGGGGGACAGGGGTCGTTCAGCCCCAGCATTTT. It specifies CASRGTGVVQPQHF.

The V and J genes are TRBV24-1 and TRBJ1-2; 7 nucleotides align to TRBD1. The CDR3 runs 14 residues. Germline V gives CDR1 KGHDR, CDR2 SFDVKD. V shed 1 base and J 4 bases; nucleotides not matched to a gene: 2. The CDR3 DNA reads as TGTGCCACCAGTGATTTTCCAGGGGGCTATGGCTACACCTTC. The encoded protein is CATSDFPGGYGYTF.

A note on this clonotype: A read error may be the cause here, since a much bigger clone is one base away. This CDR3 is CASSLFIKGTQYF. CDR3 nucleotide sequence: TGCGCCAGCAGCTTGTTTATAAAGGGGACGCAGTATTTT. The V gene is TRBV5-1, the J gene TRBJ2-3; TRBD1 might be the D (5 bases). V lost 1 base and J lost 9, with 12 bases in between. The CDR3 sequence is 13 residues long. CDR1 and CDR2 from the germline V gene are SGHRS and YFSETQ.

Remarks on this clonotype: Here the CDR3 omits its conserved ending phenylalanine or tryptophan, so a read error is the likely source. This chain uses TRBV28 with TRBJ2-7; 8 bases are a match to TRBD2. V dropped 11 bases and J dropped 4; count of bases not matched to a gene: 13. Looked up from germline, CDR1 is MDHEN and CDR2 is SYDVKM. This CDR3 is 14 amino acids long. CDR3 in DNA: TGTGCCCGCTCTTCCGGGGGGGGGGATTACGAGCAGTACTCC. It is translated as CARSSGGGDYEQYS.

A few counts support this clonotype. The rearrangement joins TRBV14 to TRBJ2-7; D is unclear. Germline V gene sequence: CDR1 SGHDN, CDR2 FVKESK. The CDR3 spans 14 residues. V lost 2 bases and J lost 2, with 10 bases in between. CDR3 DNA: TGTGCCAGCAGCCAAACGCCCGGTACCTACGAGCAGTACTTC. Amino acid sequence: CASSQTPGTYEQYF.

In DNA, the CDR3 is TGCGCCAGCAGCCAGGGGCTTTGGGACACTGAAGCTTTCTTT. As protein: CASSQGLWDTEAFF. V gene TRBV4-1 combines with J gene TRBJ1-1, with D perhaps TRBD1 (5 bases). This CDR3 is 14 amino acids long. The V end lost 3 bases, the J end lost 3 bases, and 11 bases lay between the germline ends. Germline V lookup: CDR1 MGHRA, CDR2 YSYEKL.

The gene calls are TRBV7-9 and TRBJ2-1; D might be TRBD1 (6 bases). The CDR3 is made up of 16 amino acids. Trimming took off 0 bases at V and 6 bases at J, with 15 bases between the two ends. The germline V gene encodes CDR1 SEHNR and CDR2 FQNEAQ (reference sequence). The CDR3 loop reads CASSLATGGMGNEQFF. Written as DNA, the CDR3 is TGTGCCAGCAGCTTAGCGACAGGAGGCATGGGCAATGAGCAGTTCTTC.

The chain employs TRBV6-2 or TRBV6-3 and TRBJ2-2, with 9 bases aligning to TRBD2. The CDR3 is made up of 17 amino acids. Trimming cost V 0 bases and J 6 bases; bases outside gene matches: 8. CDR1 and CDR2 (germline): MNHEY, SVGEGT. The CDR3 loop is CASSYSIGLAIPGELFF. The CDR3 bases are TGTGCCAGCAGTTACTCGATAGGACTAGCGATACCCGGGGAGCTGTTTTTT.

This clonotype was detected many times. The chain uses TRBV7-9 and TRBJ1-1; D gene unclear. CDR3 size: 15 residues. Germline CDR1 SEHNR, CDR2 FQNEAQ (reference sequence). V lost 5 bases and J 5 bases, leaving 18 bases between the germline ends. DNA for the CDR3: TGTGCCAGCAGCCTTATTTGGGGATCAAGGACTGAAGCTTTCTTT. The encoded protein is CASSLIWGSRTEAFF.

This chain links TRBV6-2 or TRBV6-3 with TRBJ2-7; D could derive from TRBD1 or TRBD2 (5 bases each). The V gene lost 2 bases and the J gene lost 6 bases, with 8 bases spanning the gap. CDR3 length equals 12 residues. Germline V gene sequence: CDR1 MNHEY, CDR2 SVGEGT. The CDR3 region is CASSYGGPEQYF. The CDR3 DNA reads as TGTGCCAGCAGTTACGGGGGTCCCGAGCAGTACTTC.

The chain recombines TRBV5-8 with TRBJ2-5, with D maybe TRBD2 (7 bases). The V gene lost 4 bases and the J gene lost 4 bases, with 17 bases spanning the gap. Per germline, CDR1 SGHTS and CDR2 YDEGEE. The CDR3 is 15 residues long. In nucleotides, the CDR3 is TGTGCCAGCAGCCCCGAAGGACTAGGGGGAGAGACCCAGTACTTC. As protein: CASSPEGLGGETQYF. Drawing the rest from reference TRBV5-8 and TRBJ2-5, the complete variable domain is EAGVTQSPTHLIKTRGQQATLRCSPISGHTSVYWYQQALGLGLQFLLWYDEGEERNRGNFPPRFSGRQFPNYSSELNVNALELEDSALYLCASSPEGLGGETQYFGPGTRLLVL.

Notes on this clonotype: A much larger clone differs by one base, so this may be a read error. The chain joins TRBV15 to TRBJ2-6; 8 bases align to TRBD1. The CDR3 is made up of 17 amino acids. Germline V lookup: CDR1 LNHNV, CDR2 YYDKDF (reference sequence). The chain's CDR3 is CATSSDRGQSEANVLTF. CDR3 bases: TGTGCCACCAGCAGCGACAGGGGCCAATCTGAGGCCAACGTCCTGACTTTC.

The chain couples TRBV28 to TRBJ2-1; D is uncertain. CDR3 length: 12 residues. The V and J ends lost 5 bases and 7 bases respectively, with 9 bases between them. The germline CDR1 and CDR2 sequences are MDHEN and SYDVKM. CDR3 nucleotide sequence: TGTGCCAGCAGTCCAGAGTGGAATGAGCAGTTCTTC. It yields the protein CASSPEWNEQFF.

The chain carries TRBV7-9 and TRBJ2-6; D perhaps matches TRBD2 (5 bases). Trimming took off 3 bases at V and 0 bases at J, with 15 bases between the two ends. From germline, CDR1 is SEHNR and CDR2 FQNEAQ (reference sequence). CDR3 length: 18 residues. The CDR3 DNA sequence: TGTGCCAGCAGCTTTCCGGGATCTGAGAGCTCTGGGGCCAACGTCCTGACTTTC. It encodes CASSFPGSESSGANVLTF. The whole variable domain, remainder taken from reference TRBV7-9 and TRBJ2-6, is DTGVSQNPRHKITKRGQNVTFRCDPISEHNRLYWYRQTLGQGPEFLTYFQNEAQLEKSRLLSDRFSAERPKGSFSTLEIQRTEQGDSAMYLCASSFPGSESSGANVLTFGAGSRLTVL.

This clonotype was observed a handful of times. The chain joins TRBV24-1 to TRBJ2-2; D is tentatively TRBD1 or TRBD2 (6 bases each). CDR3 length equals 16 residues. From germline, CDR1 is KGHDR and CDR2 SFDVKD. Trimming left V 1 base short and J 4 bases short, with 12 bases between. In DNA form, the CDR3 reads TGTGCCACCAGTGATTTTCCCCGGGGGCCCACCGGGGAGCTGTTTTTT. Translated: CATSDFPRGPTGELFF.

This sequence joins TRBV30 and TRBJ2-1, with 14 positions matching TRBD2. Germline CDR1 is GTSNPN and CDR2 is SVGIG (reference sequence). Germline trimming cut 1 base from V and 8 bases from J; bases unmatched to any gene: 4. CDR3 length equals 15 residues. The CDR3 loop reads CAWSDGTSGSDEQFF. CDR3 nucleotides: TGTGCCTGGAGTGACGGGACTAGCGGGAGCGATGAGCAGTTCTTC.

The chain employs TRBV9 and TRBJ2-3, with D perhaps assigned TRBD1 or TRBD2 (6 bases each). This CDR3 has 15 residues. Deletions cut 5 bases from V and 0 bases from J, with 13 bases between. Germline V gene sequence: CDR1 SGDLS, CDR2 YYNGEE. This chain's CDR3 is CASSGGGISTDTQYF. CDR3 DNA: TGTGCCAGCAGTGGAGGGGGGATTAGCACAGATACGCAGTATTTT.

As for this clonotype: This clone may be a read error of a much larger clone one base away. This chain connects TRBV7-2 to TRBJ1-3; no reliable D call. Germline V gene data show CDR1 as SGHTA and CDR2 as FQGNSA. The CDR3 consists of 17 residues. Trimming removed 8 bases from V and 1 base from J, with 21 bases in between. The CDR3 region is CASGPPRAGYSGNTIYF. In nucleotides, the CDR3 is TGTGCCAGCGGCCCTCCTAGGGCGGGGTATTCTGGAAACACCATATATTTT.

The J gene is TRBJ1-2, the V gene TRBV4-2; tentatively, D is TRBD1 (6 bases). Germline loops: CDR1 LGHNA, CDR2 YNFKEQ. Between the trimmed V and J ends, which lost 3 bases and 3 bases, there was a span of 8 bases. CDR3 length equals 13 residues. For the CDR3, the DNA is TGTGCCAGCAGCCAGGGGGGGCACTATGGCTACACCTTC. Translating gives CASSQGGHYGYTF.

The chain has TRBV9 and TRBJ1-2; 8 bases match TRBD1. Germline V gives CDR1 SGDLS, CDR2 YYNGEE. Trimming at V came to 4 bases and at J to 6 bases, leaving 11 bases not matched to a gene. This CDR3 contains 15 residues. CDR3 sequence (DNA): TGTGCCAGCAGCCTAAGACAGGGGTCGGTCCATGGCTACACCTTC. Its protein is CASSLRQGSVHGYTF.

This clonotype was picked up many times. This chain joins TRBV6-2 or TRBV6-3 and TRBJ2-3; D is perhaps TRBD1 or TRBD2 (6 bases each). The germline V gene has CDR1 MNHEY and CDR2 SVGEGT. Trimming took off 0 bases at V and 5 bases at J, with 15 bases between the two ends. The CDR3 contains 16 residues. Written as DNA, the CDR3 is TGTGCCAGCAGTTACTCGATGCCAGGAGGGGGAGATACGCAGTATTTT. Protein sequence: CASSYSMPGGGDTQYF.